The 28 T cell receptor beta chains listed next were all sequenced from one sample in a study of OX40 agonist ivuxolimab in advanced cancers. Sequencing was performed with immunoSEQ multiplex PCR; in TCRdb, only in-frame clones are kept and a portion is missing. Of around 70,000 clones in the sample, 84% were seen once. The sequencing here drew on CD4+ or CD8+ T cells sorted from blood, taken in a trial of the OX40 agonist ivuxolimab. The receptors stem from an adult with an advanced solid tumor such as melanoma, head and neck, liver or kidney cancer.

The V gene is TRBV4-3, the J gene TRBJ2-3, with 9 nucleotides matching TRBD2. Germline V lookup: CDR1 LGHNA, CDR2 YSLEER. Trimming cost V 0 bases and J 4 bases; bases outside gene matches: 8. The CDR3 extends over 17 amino acids. CDR3 coding DNA: TGCGCCAGCAGCCAAGAGAGAGGCGGGGGGGCCGCAGATACGCAGTATTTT. Translating gives CASSQERGGGAADTQYF.

There are a few counts of this clone. This chain's CDR3 is CASLPRRVGEKLFF. The CDR3, as DNA: TGTGCCTCCCTCCCCAGGAGGGTAGGTGAAAAACTGTTTTTT. The V call is TRBV30, the J call TRBJ1-4; D gene ambiguous. V was shortened by 7 bases and J by 7 bases, with 19 bases between the two germline ends. Germline loops: CDR1 GTSNPN, CDR2 SVGIG (reference sequence). CDR3 length: 14 residues.

This chain joins TRBV6-5 and TRBJ2-3; 8 nucleotides match TRBD1. This CDR3 has 15 amino acids. With 6 bases clipped from V and 3 bases from J, the junction kept 8 bases outside the gene matches. The germline V gene has CDR1 MNHEY and CDR2 SVGAGI. CDR3 bases: TGTGCCAGCAGACCCCAGGGGGCAAGGACAGATACGCAGTATTTT. Its translation: CASRPQGARTDTQYF.

This rearrangement joins TRBV7-9 to TRBJ2-7, with D possibly TRBD1 on 5 matching bases. Trimming pared 2 bases from V and 6 bases from J, leaving 14 bases between. The CDR3 sequence is 14 residues long. The germline gives CDR1 SEHNR, CDR2 FQNEAQ (reference sequence). CDR3 region: CASSLQGGSSEQYF. CDR3 sequence (DNA): TGTGCCAGCAGCTTACAGGGTGGGTCTTCCGAGCAGTACTTC.

The chain employs TRBV7-3 and TRBJ1-6; unclear D gene. The germline V and J ends were trimmed by 4 bases and 0 bases, with 1 base remaining between them. CDR1 SGHTA and CDR2 FQGTGA come from the germline V gene. The CDR3 is 13 amino acids. The CDR3 region is CASSSSYNSPLHF. Here the CDR3 DNA reads TGTGCCAGCAGCTCCTCCTATAATTCACCCCTCCACTTT.

This chain's CDR3 is CASSRDGTYEQYF. Here the CDR3 DNA reads TGTGCCAGCAGTCGGGACGGGACCTACGAGCAGTACTTC. The V gene is TRBV6-1, the J gene TRBJ2-7; D might be TRBD1 or TRBD2, each matching 5 bases. Trimming cost V 5 bases and J 2 bases, with 10 bases left between them. This CDR3 contains 13 residues. Per the germline V gene, CDR1 is MNHNS and CDR2 is SASEGT.

V gene TRBV10-3 combines with J gene TRBJ2-5; 8 nucleotides agree with TRBD2. V was pared by 0 bases and J by 4 bases, with 7 bases of the junction left unmatched. The CDR3 extends over 16 amino acids. From germline, CDR1 is ENHRY and CDR2 SYGVKD. The CDR3 loop reads CAISESTRGDGETQYF. The CDR3 coding sequence is TGTGCCATCAGTGAGTCGACGCGGGGGGACGGAGAGACCCAGTACTTC.

This chain joins TRBV19 and TRBJ1-4, with TRBD1 matching 7 bases. Germline V CDR1 and CDR2: LNHDA, SQIVND (reference sequence). The CDR3 totals 15 residues. J gave up 8 bases and V 4 bases, and 10 bases lay outside the gene matches. CDR3 loop: CASSTRQGEGEKLFF. CDR3 nucleotide sequence: TGTGCCAGTAGTACCCGACAGGGCGAAGGAGAAAAACTGTTTTTT.

This clone was found once. V is TRBV30 and J is TRBJ2-7; no definite D call. CDR1 GTSNPN and CDR2 SVGIG come from the germline V gene (reference sequence). The CDR3 extends over 12 amino acids. V gave up 5 bases and J gave up 4 bases, with 12 bases separating them. Written as DNA, the CDR3 is TGTGCCTGGGGGCAGCTGTCTTACGAGCAGTACTTC. It is translated as CAWGQLSYEQYF.

The chain is built from TRBV19 and TRBJ1-1; D is unresolved. This CDR3 has 16 residues. The germline V gene has CDR1 LNHDA and CDR2 SQIVND (reference sequence). V was clipped by 0 bases and J by 2 bases, with 13 bases between them. CDR3 DNA sequence: TGTGCCAGTAGTATAGACCGGACCGCCAGAAACACTGAAGCTTTCTTT. It yields the protein CASSIDRTARNTEAFF.

The chain is built from TRBV29-1 and TRBJ2-1; D remains ambiguous. This CDR3 contains 14 residues. Trimming stripped 0 bases from V and 6 bases from J, with 12 bases between. Germline V gene data show CDR1 as SQVTM and CDR2 as ANQGSEA. The CDR3 protein is CSVEDLIQSNEQFF. For the CDR3, the DNA is TGCAGCGTTGAAGATCTAATCCAATCCAATGAGCAGTTCTTC.

The V gene is TRBV7-9, the J gene TRBJ2-1, with D possibly being TRBD1 (7 bases). The CDR3 consists of 18 residues. Deletions cut 7 bases from V and 3 bases from J, with 25 bases between. The germline gives CDR1 SEHNR, CDR2 FQNEAQ (reference sequence). This CDR3 is CASTPARGDPRRYNEQFF. DNA of the CDR3: TGTGCCAGCACCCCCGCCAGGGGGGACCCCAGGCGCTACAATGAGCAGTTCTTC.

The CDR3 region has the DNA TGCGCCAGCAGCTTGGATGCTTTAACCCGGAACTCAGGAAACACCATATATTTT. Translating gives CASSLDALTRNSGNTIYF. This chain uses TRBV5-1 with TRBJ1-3; D uncertain. The CDR3 has 18 amino acids. Trimming shortened V by 0 bases and J by 4 bases, and 20 bases separated the two germline ends. Germline CDR1 reads SGHRS; CDR2 reads YFSETQ.

Notes on this clone: Within the sample, other DNA sequences also encode this same CDR3. This chain links TRBV5-1 with TRBJ1-1, with D unclear. Germline CDR1 SGHRS, CDR2 YFSETQ. The CDR3 totals 14 residues. V lost 1 base and J lost 1, with 8 bases in between. The CDR3 DNA reads TGCGCCAGCAGCTTGAACGCAGAGAACACTGAAGCTTTCTTT. Amino acids: CASSLNAENTEAFF.

This chain links TRBV6-6 with TRBJ2-5; TRBD1 agrees at 11 bases. With V trimmed by 6 bases and J by 4 bases, 10 bases remained unmatched. Germline lookup yields CDR1 MNHNY and CDR2 SVGAGI (reference sequence). The CDR3 extends over 16 amino acids. The CDR3 loop is CASSSRTGGAGETQYF. As DNA, the CDR3 is TGTGCCAGCAGCTCACGGACAGGGGGCGCGGGAGAGACCCAGTACTTC.

The genes are TRBV2 and TRBJ1-4; no definite D call. The germline gives CDR1 SNHLY, CDR2 FYNNEI. The CDR3 loop spans 16 amino acids. Trimming removed 6 bases from V and 3 bases from J, with 17 bases in between. Here the CDR3 DNA reads TGTGCCAGCAGGGTCGAAGGCGAAAGCCCTAATGAAAAACTGTTTTTT. Protein product: CASRVEGESPNEKLFF.

This clone was seen only a few times. V is TRBV10-3 and J is TRBJ1-5; the D gene is possibly TRBD1 (5 bases). CDR1 is ENHRY and CDR2 is SYGVKD in the germline V gene. The V end was cut by 3 bases, the J end by 1 base, with 7 bases between. The CDR3 is 14 residues long. This CDR3 is CAISDRVSNQPQHF. In DNA, the CDR3 is TGTGCCATCAGTGACAGGGTAAGCAATCAGCCCCAGCATTTT.

This clone was seen only once. The chain joins TRBV28 to TRBJ2-7; D is undetermined. V lost 1 base, J lost 3 bases, and 4 bases lay in between. The CDR3 spans 12 residues. From germline, CDR1 is MDHEN and CDR2 SYDVKM. This CDR3 is CASSLYYYEQYF. The CDR3, as DNA: TGTGCCAGCAGTTTATACTACTACGAGCAGTACTTC.

This chain links TRBV2 with TRBJ2-7; weak D call: TRBD2 (5 bases). CDR3 length: 11 residues. Germline V lookup: CDR1 SNHLY, CDR2 FYNNEI. V was trimmed by 10 bases and J by 4 bases, leaving 11 bases between them. The CDR3 region is CAINRDYEQYF. The CDR3 nucleotides read TGTGCCATTAACCGGGATTACGAGCAGTACTTC.

The chain joins TRBV7-2 to TRBJ2-7; D uncertain. Trimming stripped 5 bases from V and 1 base from J, with 12 bases between. The CDR3 has 14 residues. CDR1 is SGHTA, CDR2 FQGNSA, per germline. The CDR3 DNA follows: TGTGCCAGCAGCCCCCACCCGGGTTCCTACGAGCAGTACTTC. Translated: CASSPHPGSYEQYF.

This rearrangement joins TRBV10-3 to TRBJ2-3; TRBD2 aligns across 8 bases. Germline trimming cut 9 bases from V and 6 bases from J; bases unmatched to any gene: 11. The CDR3 length is 14 residues. Per the germline V gene, CDR1 is ENHRY and CDR2 is SYGVKD. The CDR3 nucleotides read TGTGCCATTAATAGCGGGGCCGACATGGATACGCAGTATTTT. It codes for CAINSGADMDTQYF.

The chain employs TRBV5-1 and TRBJ2-2; 8 bases map to TRBD1. With 7 bases clipped from V and 8 bases from J, the junction kept 10 bases outside the gene matches. CDR3 length: 14 amino acids. Germline-derived CDR1 and CDR2 are SGHRS and YFSETQ. CDR3 sequence reads: CASFPDRVNGELFF. The CDR3 DNA reads as TGCGCCAGCTTCCCGGACAGGGTCAATGGGGAGCTGTTTTTT.

The genes are TRBV28 and TRBJ1-2, with 8 positions matching TRBD1. In germline, CDR1 is MDHEN, CDR2 SYDVKM. The CDR3 is 13 residues long. J gave up 6 bases and V 4 bases, and 4 bases lay outside the gene matches. This chain's CDR3 is CASSSRQGHGYTF. The CDR3 DNA sequence: TGTGCCAGCAGTTCTCGACAGGGGCATGGCTACACCTTC.

The CDR3 loop is CATYRSSGALNEQFF. DNA of the CDR3: TGTGCCACCTACCGGTCTAGCGGGGCATTGAATGAGCAGTTCTTC. The J gene is TRBJ2-1, the V gene TRBV10-3, with 9 bases matching TRBD2. Germline V lookup: CDR1 ENHRY, CDR2 SYGVKD. This CDR3 is 15 amino acids long. V trimming: 10 bases; J trimming: 7 bases; junction bases outside the gene matches: 14.

The genes are TRBV9 and TRBJ1-2, with a possible D match to TRBD1 (6 bases). Trimming removed 1 base from V and 4 bases from J, with 14 bases in between. The germline V gene encodes CDR1 SGDLS and CDR2 YYNGEE. The CDR3 has 15 residues. The DNA for the CDR3 is TGTGCCAGCAGCGTATCGGGGGGGCTTGGCTATGGCTACACCTTC. Residues: CASSVSGGLGYGYTF.

The chain employs TRBV6-6 and TRBJ1-5; a possible D gene is TRBD1 (6 bases). The CDR3 sequence is 16 residues long. Germline CDR1 MNHNY, CDR2 SVGAGI (reference sequence). Trimming pared 0 bases from V and 4 bases from J, leaving 13 bases between. The CDR3 DNA reads as TGTGCCAGCAGTTACTCGAGGCTGCAGGGGAATCAGCCCCAGCATTTT. It translates to CASSYSRLQGNQPQHF.

This chain joins TRBV7-3 and TRBJ2-7, with 8 bases that match TRBD1. J was trimmed by 6 bases and V by 5 bases; bases with no gene match: 6. The CDR3 is made up of 13 amino acids. Germline lookup yields CDR1 SGHTA and CDR2 FQGTGA. The CDR3 nucleotides read TGTGCCAGCAGCCGAAACAGGGGGTCCGAGCAGTACTTC. Amino acids: CASSRNRGSEQYF.

The chain carries TRBV7-9 and TRBJ2-3, with D possibly matching TRBD1 (5 bases). The CDR3 spans 14 residues. Germline CDR1 SEHNR, CDR2 FQNEAQ (reference sequence). V lost 5 bases and J 0 bases, leaving 9 bases between the germline ends. Here the CDR3 DNA reads TGTGCCAGCAGCCTACAGGCTAGCACAGATACGCAGTATTTT. This translates into CASSLQASTDTQYF.